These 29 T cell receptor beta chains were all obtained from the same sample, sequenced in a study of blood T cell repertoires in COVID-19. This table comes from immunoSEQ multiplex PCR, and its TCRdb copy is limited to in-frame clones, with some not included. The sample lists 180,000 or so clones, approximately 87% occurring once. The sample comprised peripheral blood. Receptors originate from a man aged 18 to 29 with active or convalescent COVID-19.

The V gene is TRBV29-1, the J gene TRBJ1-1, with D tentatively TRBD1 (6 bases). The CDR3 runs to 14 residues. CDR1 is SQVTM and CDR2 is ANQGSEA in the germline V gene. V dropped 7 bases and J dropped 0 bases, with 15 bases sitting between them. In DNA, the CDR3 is TGCAGCGCCCAATCGGACAGAATGAACACTGAAGCTTTCTTT. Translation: CSAQSDRMNTEAFF.

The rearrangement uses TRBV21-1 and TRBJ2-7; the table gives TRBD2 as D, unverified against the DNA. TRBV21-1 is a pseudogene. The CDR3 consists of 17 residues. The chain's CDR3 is CASSKEETSSTSYEQYV. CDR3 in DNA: TGTGCCAGCAGCAAAGAGGAGACTAGCTCGACCTCCTACGAGCAGTACGTC.

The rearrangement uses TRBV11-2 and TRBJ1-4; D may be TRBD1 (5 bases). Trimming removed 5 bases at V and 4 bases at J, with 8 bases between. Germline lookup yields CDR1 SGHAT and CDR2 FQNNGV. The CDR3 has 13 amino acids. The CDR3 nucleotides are TGTGCCAGCAGCCGACAGTTTAATGAAAAACTGTTTTTT. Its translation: CASSRQFNEKLFF.

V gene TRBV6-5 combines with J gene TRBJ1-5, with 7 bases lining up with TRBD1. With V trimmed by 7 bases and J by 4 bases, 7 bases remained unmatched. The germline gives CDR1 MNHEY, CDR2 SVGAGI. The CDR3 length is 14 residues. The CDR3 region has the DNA TGTGCCAGCACCACACGGGACAGTAATCAGCCCCAGCATTTT. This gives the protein CASTTRDSNQPQHF.

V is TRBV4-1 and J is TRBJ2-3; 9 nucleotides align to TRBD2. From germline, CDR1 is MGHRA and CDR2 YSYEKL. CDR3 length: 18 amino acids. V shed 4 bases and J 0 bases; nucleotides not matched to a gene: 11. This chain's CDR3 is CASSPGGASGVSTDTQYF. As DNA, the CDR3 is TGCGCCAGCAGCCCGGGCGGGGCTAGCGGGGTTAGCACAGATACGCAGTATTTT.

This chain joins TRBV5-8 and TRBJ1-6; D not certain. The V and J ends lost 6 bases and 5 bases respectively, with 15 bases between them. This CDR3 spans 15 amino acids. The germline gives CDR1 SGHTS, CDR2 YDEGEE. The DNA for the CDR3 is TGTGCCAGCACCCCCCGACAAATCAATAATTCACCCCTCCACTTT. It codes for CASTPRQINNSPLHF. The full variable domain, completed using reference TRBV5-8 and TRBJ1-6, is EAGVTQSPTHLIKTRGQQATLRCSPISGHTSVYWYQQALGLGLQFLLWYDEGEERNRGNFPPRFSGRQFPNYSSELNVNALELEDSALYLCASTPRQINNSPLHFGNGTRLTVT.

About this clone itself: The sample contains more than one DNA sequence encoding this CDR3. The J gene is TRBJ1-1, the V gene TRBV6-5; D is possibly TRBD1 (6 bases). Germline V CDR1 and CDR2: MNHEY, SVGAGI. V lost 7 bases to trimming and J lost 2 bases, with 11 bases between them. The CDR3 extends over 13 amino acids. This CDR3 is CASTRTANTEAFF. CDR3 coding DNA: TGTGCCAGCACTAGGACAGCCAACACTGAAGCTTTCTTT.

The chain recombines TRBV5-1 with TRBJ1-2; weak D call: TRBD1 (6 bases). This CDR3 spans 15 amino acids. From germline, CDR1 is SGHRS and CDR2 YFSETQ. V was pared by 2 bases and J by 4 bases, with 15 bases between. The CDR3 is CASSFEDSRVYGYTF. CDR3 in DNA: TGCGCCAGCAGCTTCGAGGACAGTCGGGTCTATGGCTACACCTTC.

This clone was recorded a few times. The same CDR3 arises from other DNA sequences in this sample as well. The CDR3 loop is CASSQEGGRQPQHF. The CDR3 region has the DNA TGTGCCAGCAGCCAAGAGGGAGGGAGGCAGCCCCAGCATTTT. V gene TRBV3-1 (or the pseudogene TRBV3-2) combines with J gene TRBJ1-5; unclear D gene. The germline gives CDR1 LGHDT, CDR2 YNNKEL (reference sequence). The CDR3 runs to 14 residues. V was pared by 0 bases and J by 7 bases, with 10 bases between.

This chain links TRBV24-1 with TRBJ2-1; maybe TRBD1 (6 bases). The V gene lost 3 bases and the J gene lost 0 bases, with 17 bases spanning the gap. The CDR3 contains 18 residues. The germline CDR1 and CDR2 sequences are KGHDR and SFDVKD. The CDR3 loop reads CATSDRDTLDLSYNEQFF. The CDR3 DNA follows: TGTGCCACCAGTGATCGGGACACCTTGGACCTCTCCTACAATGAGCAGTTCTTC.

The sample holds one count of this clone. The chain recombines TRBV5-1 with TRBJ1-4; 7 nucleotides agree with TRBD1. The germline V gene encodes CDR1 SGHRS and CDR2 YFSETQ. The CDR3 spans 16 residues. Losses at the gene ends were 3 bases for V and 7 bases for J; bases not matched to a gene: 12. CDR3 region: CASSWGLTGYVEKLFF. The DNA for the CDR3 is TGCGCCAGCAGCTGGGGGTTGACAGGGTATGTTGAAAAACTGTTTTTT.

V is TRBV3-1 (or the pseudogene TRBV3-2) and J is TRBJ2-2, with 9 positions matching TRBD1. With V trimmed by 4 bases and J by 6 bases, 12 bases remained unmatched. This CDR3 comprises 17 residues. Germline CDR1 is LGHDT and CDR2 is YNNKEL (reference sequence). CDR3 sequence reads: CASSPHSGTGRAGELFF. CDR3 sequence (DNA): TGTGCCAGCAGCCCGCATTCCGGGACAGGGCGGGCCGGGGAGCTGTTTTTT.

CDR3: CASSRGGGEMDEQYV. Written as DNA, the CDR3 is TGTGCCAGCAGTCGAGGGGGGGGTGAAATGGACGAGCAGTACGTC. This chain connects TRBV28 to TRBJ2-7; TRBD2 is a possible D gene (7 bases). V gave up 5 bases and J gave up 5 bases, with 19 bases separating them. Germline V gene lookup returns CDR1 MDHEN and CDR2 SYDVKM. The length of the CDR3 is 15 residues.

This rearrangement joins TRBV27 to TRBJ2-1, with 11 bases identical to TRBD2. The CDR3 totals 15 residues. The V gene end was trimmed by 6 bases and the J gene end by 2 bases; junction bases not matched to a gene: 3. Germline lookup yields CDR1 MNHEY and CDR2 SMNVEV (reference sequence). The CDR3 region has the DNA TGTGCCAGCAGGGGACTAGCGGAGCCCTACAATGAGCAGTTCTTC. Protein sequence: CASRGLAEPYNEQFF.

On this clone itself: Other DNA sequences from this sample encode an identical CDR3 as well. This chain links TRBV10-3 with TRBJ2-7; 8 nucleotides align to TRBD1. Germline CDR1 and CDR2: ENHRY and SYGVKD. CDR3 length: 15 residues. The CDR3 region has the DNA TGTGCCATCAGTGAGTCACCGACAGGGGCCTACGAGCAGTATGTC. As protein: CAISESPTGAYEQYV.

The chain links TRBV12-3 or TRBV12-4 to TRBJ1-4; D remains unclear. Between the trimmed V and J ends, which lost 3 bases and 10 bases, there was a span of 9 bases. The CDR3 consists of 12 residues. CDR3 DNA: TGTGCCAGCAGTTTCCCAGGAGGAAAACTGTTTTTT. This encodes CASSFPGGKLFF.

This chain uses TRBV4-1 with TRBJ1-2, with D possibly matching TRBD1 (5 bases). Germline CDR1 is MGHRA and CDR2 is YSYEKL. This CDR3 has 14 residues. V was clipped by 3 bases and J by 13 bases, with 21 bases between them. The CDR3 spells CASSHLGLRPALTF. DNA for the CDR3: TGCGCCAGCAGCCATCTGGGACTTCGACCGGCCCTCACCTTC.

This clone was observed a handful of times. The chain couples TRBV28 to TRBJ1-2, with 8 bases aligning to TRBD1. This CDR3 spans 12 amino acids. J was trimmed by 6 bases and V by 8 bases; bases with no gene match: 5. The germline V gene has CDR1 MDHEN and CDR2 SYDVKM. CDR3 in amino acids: CASYRGTNGYTF. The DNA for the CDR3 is TGTGCCAGCTACAGGGGGACGAATGGCTACACCTTC.

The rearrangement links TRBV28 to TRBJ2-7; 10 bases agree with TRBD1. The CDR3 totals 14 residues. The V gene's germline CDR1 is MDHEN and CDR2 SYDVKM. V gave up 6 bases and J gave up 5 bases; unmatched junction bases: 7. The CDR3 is CASSSYGTGDEQYV. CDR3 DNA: TGTGCCAGCAGCAGCTACGGGACAGGGGACGAGCAGTACGTC.

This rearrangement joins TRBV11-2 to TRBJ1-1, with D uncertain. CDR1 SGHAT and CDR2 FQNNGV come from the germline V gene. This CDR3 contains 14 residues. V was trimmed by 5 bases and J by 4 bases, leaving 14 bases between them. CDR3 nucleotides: TGTGCCAGCAGCCCCCCGCCGAGGAGCACTGAAGCTTTCTTT. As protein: CASSPPPRSTEAFF.

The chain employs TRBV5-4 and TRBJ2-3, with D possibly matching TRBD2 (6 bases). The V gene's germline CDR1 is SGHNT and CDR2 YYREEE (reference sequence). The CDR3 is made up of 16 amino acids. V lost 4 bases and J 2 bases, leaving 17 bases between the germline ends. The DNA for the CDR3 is TGTGCCAGCAGCAGTCGAGATAGCGGACCCACAGATACGCAGTATTTT. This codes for CASSSRDSGPTDTQYF.

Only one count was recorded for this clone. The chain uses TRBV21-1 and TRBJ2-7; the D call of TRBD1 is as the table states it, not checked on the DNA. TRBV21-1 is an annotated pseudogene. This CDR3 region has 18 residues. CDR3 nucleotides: TGTGCCAGCAGCAAAGACGCGGTGGTTCGGGACATCCAGGGGGAGCAGTACTTC. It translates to CASSKDAVVRDIQGEQYF.

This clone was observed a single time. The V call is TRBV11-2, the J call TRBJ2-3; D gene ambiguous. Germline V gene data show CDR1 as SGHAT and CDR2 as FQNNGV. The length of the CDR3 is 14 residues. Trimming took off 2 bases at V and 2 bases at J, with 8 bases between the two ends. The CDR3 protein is CASSLLGPTDTQYF. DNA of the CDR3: TGTGCCAGCAGCTTACTAGGCCCCACAGATACGCAGTATTTT.

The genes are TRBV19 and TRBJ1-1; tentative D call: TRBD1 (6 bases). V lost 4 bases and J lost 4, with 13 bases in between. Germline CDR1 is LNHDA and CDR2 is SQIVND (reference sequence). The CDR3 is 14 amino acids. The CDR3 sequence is CASSNRVGGTEAFF. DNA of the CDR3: TGTGCCAGTAGTAACAGGGTAGGAGGCACTGAAGCTTTCTTT.

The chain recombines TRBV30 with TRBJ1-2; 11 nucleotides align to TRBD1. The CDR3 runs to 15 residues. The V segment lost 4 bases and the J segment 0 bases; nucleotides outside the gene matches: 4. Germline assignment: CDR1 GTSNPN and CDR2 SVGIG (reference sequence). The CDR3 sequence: CAWNPGQGANYGYTF. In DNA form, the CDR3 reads TGTGCCTGGAACCCGGGACAGGGGGCTAACTATGGCTACACCTTC.

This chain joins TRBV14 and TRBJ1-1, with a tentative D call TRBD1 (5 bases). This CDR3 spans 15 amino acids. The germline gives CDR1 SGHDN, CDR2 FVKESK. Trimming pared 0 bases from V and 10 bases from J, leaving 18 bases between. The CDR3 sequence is CASSQDHSGSRRAFF. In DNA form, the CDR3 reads TGTGCCAGCAGCCAAGATCATTCAGGGTCAAGGAGAGCTTTCTTT.

CDR3 DNA: TGTGCCAGCAGCCCCACTAGAGATACGCAGTATTTT. Protein sequence: CASSPTRDTQYF. The chain links TRBV6-5 to TRBJ2-3; a weak D match, TRBD2 (5 bases). The CDR3 totals 12 residues. Looked up from germline, CDR1 is MNHEY and CDR2 is SVGAGI. With 6 bases removed from V and 5 bases from J, the gap between germline ends came to 9 bases.

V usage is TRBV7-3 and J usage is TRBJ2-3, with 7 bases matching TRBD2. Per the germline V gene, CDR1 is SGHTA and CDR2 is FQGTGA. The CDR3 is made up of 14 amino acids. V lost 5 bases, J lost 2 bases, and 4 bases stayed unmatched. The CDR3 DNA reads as TGTGCCAGCAGCGAGCGGGGAGTCACAGATACGCAGTATTTT. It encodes CASSERGVTDTQYF.

The CDR3 DNA is TGTGCCTGGGGCGGACAGGGGAATCAGCCCCAGCATTTT. It encodes CAWGGQGNQPQHF. J is TRBJ1-5 and V is TRBV30, with 9 bases fitting TRBD1. The CDR3 has 13 amino acids. The V gene's germline CDR1 is GTSNPN and CDR2 SVGIG (reference sequence). With V trimmed by 5 bases and J by 4 bases, 3 bases remained unmatched.